This T cell receptor (beta chain) comes out of a study of cytomegalovirus exposure and HLA in healthy donors. General study findings and limits: Using a false discovery rate of 0.05, a later analysis showed that 16,951 TCR beta sequences were associated with HLA alleles.

Comments on this clone: Its antigen is currently unknown. Other nucleotide sequences from this sample produce the same CDR3.

After removal of 4 bases from V and 2 bases from J, the junction contained 2 bases not matched to a gene. This CDR3 region has 15 residues. Germline-derived CDR1 and CDR2 are SGHAT and FQNNGV. The PCR ran on 60 Vbeta and 13 Jbeta primers. Libraries were prepared by immunoSEQ multiplex PCR; TCRdb keeps only in-frame clonotypes and omits some of them. Of approximately 250,000 clones in the sample, roughly 84% are singletons; the top ten hold roughly 0.22%. Sample: PBMCs. The receptor comes from a girl aged 2 to 10 in good health and CMV-seronegative. The chain is built from TRBV11-2 and TRBJ2-3, with TRBD2 matching 11 bases. The CDR3 DNA sequence: TGTGCCAGCAGCTCGGGACTAGCGGTCACAGATACGCAGTATTTT. It codes for CASSSGLAVTDTQYF.